One and the same sample provided the 12 T cell receptor beta chains below, sequenced in a study of beta chain features in type 1 diabetes. These receptors lack a known antigen. Since all of the isolated RNA was reverse transcribed, expressed TCRB transcripts were what got sequenced. Only in-frame clones appear in the TCRdb table, and some are missing; sequencing was by immunoSEQ multiplex PCR. In the table there are 200,000 to 300,000 clones, just over 20% of which are singletons. Overall study results and limits: A moderate, significant TCRB CDR3 shortening appeared in type 1 diabetes across four CD4+ subsets.

The sample was naive CD4+ T cells from blood. These receptors originate from a woman in her 40s with type 1 diabetes.

The chain employs TRBV9 and TRBJ1-5; D may be TRBD1 (6 bases). V lost 6 bases and J 3 bases, leaving 16 bases between the germline ends. CDR3 length: 15 residues. Germline CDR1 SGDLS, CDR2 YYNGEE. DNA of the CDR3: TGTGCCAGCATCCGCGACAGGAAACACAATCAGCCCCAGCATTTT. Its translation is CASIRDRKHNQPQHF.

The rearrangement joins TRBV28 to TRBJ2-1, with D hard to call. The CDR3 runs 11 residues. Germline V gene data show CDR1 as MDHEN and CDR2 as SYDVKM. V lost 3 bases to trimming and J lost 7 bases, with 4 bases between them. The CDR3 region is CASSFRNEQFF. The CDR3 DNA reads as TGTGCCAGCAGTTTTCGGAATGAGCAGTTCTTC.

The chain recombines TRBV11-2 with TRBJ2-7; 10 bases are shared with TRBD1. The trim removed 3 bases at V and 0 bases at J, leaving 5 bases unmatched. Germline values: CDR1 SGHAT, CDR2 FQNNGV. The CDR3 is made up of 16 amino acids. This CDR3 is CASSLAGTGVSYEQYF. DNA for the CDR3: TGTGCCAGCAGCTTGGCCGGGACAGGGGTCTCCTACGAGCAGTACTTC.

The V call is TRBV7-2, the J call TRBJ1-2, with D unclear. CDR1 and CDR2 (germline): SGHTA, FQGNSA. The CDR3 extends over 13 amino acids. V dropped 1 base and J dropped 6 bases, with 9 bases sitting between them. DNA for the CDR3: TGTGCCAGCAGCTTAGACGGGGTGGATGGCTACACCTTC. The encoded protein is CASSLDGVDGYTF.

This CDR3 is CASSVVGTDNEQFF. The CDR3, as DNA: TGTGCCAGCAGCGTAGTCGGGACTGACAATGAGCAGTTCTTC. V gene TRBV9 combines with J gene TRBJ2-1; tentative D call: TRBD2 (6 bases). This CDR3 is built from 14 residues. Trimming cost V 0 bases and J 5 bases, with 9 bases left between them. Germline loops: CDR1 SGDLS, CDR2 YYNGEE.

This chain joins TRBV30 and TRBJ2-7; no definite D call. Germline V gene lookup returns CDR1 GTSNPN and CDR2 SVGIG (reference sequence). This CDR3 has 11 residues. V was shortened by 1 base and J by 7 bases, with 8 bases between the two germline ends. The CDR3 sequence: CAWSAQSEQYF. For the CDR3, the DNA is TGTGCCTGGAGTGCCCAGTCGGAGCAGTACTTC. Full variable domain (remainder filled in from reference TRBV30 and TRBJ2-7): SQTIHQWPATLVQPVGSPLSLECTVEGTSNPNLYWYRQAAGRGLQLLFYSVGIGQISSEVPQNLSASRPQDRQFILSSKKLLLSDSGFYLCAWSAQSEQYFGPGTRLTVT.

V is TRBV9 and J is TRBJ2-7, with 7 bases lining up with TRBD1. The CDR3 spans 14 residues. CDR1 SGDLS and CDR2 YYNGEE come from the germline V gene. J gave up 6 bases and V 4 bases, and 10 bases lay outside the gene matches. The CDR3 is CASSTGTAQGEQYF. For the CDR3, the DNA is TGTGCCAGCAGCACCGGGACAGCCCAAGGCGAGCAGTACTTC.

The chain uses TRBV5-1 and TRBJ1-5, with D unresolved. The CDR3 loop spans 13 amino acids. Trimming removed 2 bases from V and 7 bases from J, with 10 bases in between. The V gene's germline CDR1 is SGHRS and CDR2 YFSETQ. CDR3 DNA sequence: TGCGCCAGCAGCTTCGGAGGTCCCCAGCCCCAGCATTTT. Its protein is CASSFGGPQPQHF.

V usage is TRBV6-5 and J usage is TRBJ1-2; D is perhaps TRBD1 (6 bases). The CDR3 sequence is 14 residues long. Germline V CDR1 and CDR2: MNHEY, SVGAGI. The V gene lost 6 bases and the J gene lost 6 bases, with 17 bases spanning the gap. The CDR3 bases are TGTGCCAGCAGATCCCGAACAGGGATGCATGGCTACACCTTC. It codes for CASRSRTGMHGYTF.

This clone was counted a few times. The chain links TRBV28 to TRBJ2-3, with 9 bases identical to TRBD2. V shed 5 bases and J 2 bases; nucleotides not matched to a gene: 5. The CDR3 sequence is 15 residues long. Germline V gene lookup returns CDR1 MDHEN and CDR2 SYDVKM. CDR3 nucleotides: TGTGCCAGCAGTAGCGGGACTAGCCCCACAGATACGCAGTATTTT. It encodes CASSSGTSPTDTQYF.

The chain joins TRBV2 to TRBJ1-6; 10 nucleotides line up with TRBD1. CDR3 length: 14 residues. With V trimmed by 6 bases and J by 5 bases, 1 base remained unmatched. The V gene's germline CDR1 is SNHLY and CDR2 FYNNEI. CDR3: CASRGTGDNSPLHF. In nucleotides, the CDR3 is TGTGCCAGCAGAGGGACAGGGGATAATTCACCCCTCCACTTT.

The table lists this clone with a few counts. CDR3 amino acids: CASSAAVESQPQHF. The CDR3 DNA reads as TGTGCCAGCAGCGCCGCGGTTGAGAGTCAGCCCCAGCATTTT. The V call is TRBV9, the J call TRBJ1-5, with D hard to call. The germline V gene encodes CDR1 SGDLS and CDR2 YYNGEE. The CDR3 is made up of 14 amino acids. Trimming pared 3 bases from V and 6 bases from J, leaving 13 bases between.